These 29 T cell receptor beta chains came from one sample sequenced in a study of blood T cell repertoires in COVID-19. The table came from immunoSEQ multiplex PCR; TCRdb's copy has only in-frame clones and leaves some out. The table shows approximately 280,000 clones, with 85% to 90% occurring only once. The sample was peripheral blood. The receptors were gathered from a man aged 40-49 years with acute or convalescent COVID-19.

The chain combines TRBV2 with TRBJ2-2, with TRBD2 matching over 13 bases. Germline CDR1 reads SNHLY; CDR2 reads FYNNEI. Trimming cost V 7 bases and J 4 bases; bases outside gene matches: 6. The CDR3 runs 16 residues. CDR3 loop: CASTEGTSGVTGELFF. Here the CDR3 DNA reads TGTGCCAGCACCGAGGGGACTAGCGGGGTCACCGGGGAGCTGTTTTTT.

The gene calls are TRBV5-4 and TRBJ2-3; no definite D call. V lost 2 bases, J lost 6 bases, and 10 bases lay in between. CDR1 SGHNT and CDR2 YYREEE come from the germline V gene (reference sequence). The CDR3 has 13 residues. CDR3 region: CASSFYVEDTQYF. Here the CDR3 DNA reads TGTGCCAGCAGCTTCTACGTGGAGGATACGCAGTATTTT.

V and J are TRBV24-1 and TRBJ2-1; D is possibly TRBD1 (6 bases). V lost 4 bases to trimming and J lost 4 bases, with 10 bases between them. The germline gives CDR1 KGHDR, CDR2 SFDVKD. The CDR3 contains 14 residues. The CDR3 coding sequence is TGTGCCACCAGTGAAACAGGGTTTTACAATGAGCAGTTCTTC. Encoded protein: CATSETGFYNEQFF.

Remarks on this clone: The sample has other DNA sequences that encode this CDR3 too. The genes are TRBV5-4 and TRBJ1-1; possible D gene TRBD1, 5 bases. Trimming took 0 bases from V and 1 from J, leaving 7 bases between them. This CDR3 spans 14 amino acids. Germline V gene data show CDR1 as SGHNT and CDR2 as YYREEE (reference sequence). CDR3 amino acids: CASSLGQSNTEAFF. CDR3 coding DNA: TGTGCCAGCAGCTTGGGACAGTCGAACACTGAAGCTTTCTTT.

CDR3 loop: CASSFDMAYEQYF. The CDR3 coding sequence is TGTGCCAGCAGTTTTGACATGGCCTACGAGCAGTACTTC. The chain joins TRBV6-1 to TRBJ2-7; D uncertain. V was cut by 5 bases and J by 2 bases, with 10 bases left in between. This CDR3 is 13 amino acids long. Germline values: CDR1 MNHNS, CDR2 SASEGT.

The chain is built from TRBV25-1 and TRBJ1-2; the D gene is possibly TRBD1 (5 bases). Germline CDR1 is MGHDK and CDR2 is SYGVNS. The germline V and J ends were trimmed by 8 bases and 2 bases, with 21 bases remaining between them. The CDR3 runs to 16 residues. For the CDR3, the DNA is TGTGCCAGCGCCAGCAGCAGGGAATTTACCAACTATGGCTACACCTTC. As protein: CASASSREFTNYGYTF.

The chain combines TRBV4-1 with TRBJ2-7; D possibly corresponds to TRBD1 (5 bases). Germline V CDR1 and CDR2: MGHRA, YSYEKL. V lost 1 base and J 5 bases, leaving 12 bases between the germline ends. This CDR3 is built from 14 residues. In nucleotides, the CDR3 is TGCGCCAGCAGCCAAGGAAGGGGTTACCACGAGCAGTACTTC. This codes for CASSQGRGYHEQYF.

The gene calls are TRBV15 and TRBJ2-7; D is ambiguous. CDR3 length equals 15 residues. In germline, CDR1 is LNHNV, CDR2 YYDKDF (reference sequence). V lost 0 bases and J lost 3, with 12 bases in between. The CDR3 DNA reads TGTGCCACCAGCAGAGATACTGGGCGCTACTACGAGCAGTACTTC. Translated, it gives CATSRDTGRYYEQYF.

This clone was seen only once. The rearrangement joins TRBV5-3 to TRBJ1-1; 8 nucleotides align to TRBD1. TRBV5-3 is sorted into the ORF group, with uncertain function. The V gene end was trimmed by 3 bases and the J gene end by 1 base; junction bases not matched to a gene: 32. The CDR3 has 24 amino acids. In DNA, the CDR3 is TGTGCCAGAAGCTCTCGGGGCCAATCCGACAGGGGTGGAATCTCCCGGCCGACGAACACTGAAGCTTTCTTT. Its protein product is CARSSRGQSDRGGISRPTNTEAFF.

This clone has just one count. This chain joins TRBV5-1 and TRBJ2-2, with TRBD1 identical over 7 bases. J was trimmed by 3 bases and V by 4 bases; bases with no gene match: 3. From germline, CDR1 is SGHRS and CDR2 YFSETQ. The CDR3 extends over 14 amino acids. The CDR3 here is CASSLDRDTGELFF. CDR3 DNA sequence: TGCGCCAGCAGCCTCGACAGGGACACCGGGGAGCTGTTTTTT.

This sequence joins TRBV2 and TRBJ1-2; D is possibly TRBD1 (6 bases). V was cut by 7 bases and J by 1 base, with 13 bases left in between. Germline CDR1 reads SNHLY; CDR2 reads FYNNEI. The CDR3 contains 14 residues. The CDR3 loop reads CASKRQDLNYGYTF. CDR3 nucleotide sequence: TGTGCCAGCAAGCGACAGGACCTTAACTATGGCTACACCTTC.

The chain carries TRBV30 and TRBJ1-6; 10 nucleotides agree with TRBD1. With V trimmed by 2 bases and J by 6 bases, 4 bases remained unmatched. This CDR3 region has 15 residues. Germline V gene data show CDR1 as GTSNPN and CDR2 as SVGIG (reference sequence). CDR3: CAWSPGTGANSPLHF. CDR3 DNA: TGTGCCTGGAGTCCCGGGACAGGGGCTAATTCACCCCTCCACTTT.

The rearrangement links TRBV11-2 to TRBJ1-4; weak D call: TRBD1 (5 bases). Trimming shortened V by 0 bases and J by 3 bases, and 11 bases separated the two germline ends. The CDR3 consists of 16 residues. Germline V gene lookup returns CDR1 SGHAT and CDR2 FQNNGV. The CDR3 is CASSLDWGGANEKLFF. CDR3 nucleotides: TGTGCCAGCAGCTTAGATTGGGGGGGTGCTAATGAAAAACTGTTTTTT. Looking up the rest from reference TRBV11-2 and TRBJ1-4 gives the full variable domain: EAGVAQSPRYKIIEKRQSVAFWCNPISGHATLYWYQQILGQGPKLLIQFQNNGVVDDSQLPKDRFSAERLKGVDSTLKIQPAKLEDSAVYLCASSLDWGGANEKLFFGSGTQLSVL.

The J gene is TRBJ2-4, the V gene TRBV7-3; 10 bases are shared with TRBD1. Germline lookup yields CDR1 SGHTA and CDR2 FQGTGA. The CDR3 is 16 amino acids. The junction had 11 bases not matched to a gene; V was cut back by 1 base and J by 11 bases. CDR3 nucleotides: TGTGCCAGCAGCTTAATGGGACAGGGGTTGTCAGAGGTTCAGTACTTC. Its translation: CASSLMGQGLSEVQYF.

V and J are TRBV12-5 and TRBJ1-2; TRBD1 matches 7 bases. Germline V gene lookup returns CDR1 LGHNT and CDR2 FRNRAP. The CDR3 totals 12 residues. V lost 2 bases, J lost 8 bases, and 2 bases stayed unmatched. CDR3 nucleotides: TGTGCTAGTGGTTTGTTGGACAGGGGCTACACCTTC. Translating gives CASGLLDRGYTF.

The DNA of the CDR3 is TGTGCCAGCCGACCTGGGGGAAGTGGGGGGACTGAAGCTTTCTTT. Translating it yields CASRPGGSGGTEAFF. The chain recombines TRBV6-6 with TRBJ1-1; D may be TRBD1 (5 bases). The germline CDR1 and CDR2 sequences are MNHNY and SVGAGI (reference sequence). V was cut by 8 bases and J by 5 bases, with 21 bases left in between. The CDR3 contains 15 residues.

This chain connects TRBV2 to TRBJ1-5, with 7 bases lining up with TRBD1. Germline CDR1 is SNHLY and CDR2 is FYNNEI. J lost 3 bases, V lost 4 bases, and 12 bases had no gene match. There are 17 residues in the CDR3. Here the CDR3 reads CASSGPTGKFANQPQHF. The CDR3 DNA reads TGTGCCAGCAGTGGGCCGACAGGGAAATTTGCCAATCAGCCCCAGCATTTT. The whole variable domain, filled in from reference TRBV2 and TRBJ1-5, reads EPEVTQTPSHQVTQMGQEVILRCVPISNHLYFYWYRQILGQKVEFLVSFYNNEISEKSEIFDDQFSVERPDGSNFTLKIRSTKLEDSAMYFCASSGPTGKFANQPQHFGDGTRLSIL.

This clone was detected only once. The CDR3 bases are TGTGCCAGCAGTTTAATCCGAGGGGGCGCGGGCACTGAAGCTTTCTTT. It codes for CASSLIRGGAGTEAFF. This chain joins TRBV28 and TRBJ1-1; 7 nucleotides align to TRBD1. Per the germline V gene, CDR1 is MDHEN and CDR2 is SYDVKM. Unmatched junction bases numbered 10, after V lost 2 bases and J lost 4 bases. The CDR3 has 16 amino acids.

The V call is TRBV27, the J call TRBJ2-1; 11 bases are shared with TRBD2. Germline assignment: CDR1 MNHEY and CDR2 SMNVEV (reference sequence). V dropped 6 bases and J dropped 1; count of bases not matched to a gene: 8. CDR3 length: 17 residues. The CDR3 reads CASRDTSGGLSYNEQFF. CDR3 bases: TGTGCCAGCAGAGACACTAGCGGGGGCCTATCCTACAATGAGCAGTTCTTC.

DNA for the CDR3: TGCGCCAGCAGCTTGTACGGACAGGACGCTGAAGCTTTCTTT. Its protein product is CASSLYGQDAEAFF. The V gene is TRBV5-1, the J gene TRBJ1-1, with TRBD1 matching over 7 bases. V shed 1 base, J shed 6 bases, and the junction held 6 bases outside the gene matches. The CDR3 contains 14 residues. The germline V gene encodes CDR1 SGHRS and CDR2 YFSETQ.

The genes are TRBV4-2 and TRBJ1-3; possible D gene TRBD1, 5 bases. V lost 4 bases, J lost 3 bases, and 16 bases lay in between. Germline CDR1 and CDR2: LGHNA and YNFKEQ. CDR3 length equals 16 residues. CDR3 sequence (DNA): TGTGCCAGCAGCCCCCAGGGCGCCTTAGGTGGAAACACCATATATTTT. Translating it yields CASSPQGALGGNTIYF.

This chain uses TRBV19 with TRBJ2-2; TRBD1 aligns across 8 bases. V lost 1 base and J lost 7; bases outside the gene matches: 5. Germline V lookup: CDR1 LNHDA, CDR2 SQIVND (reference sequence). CDR3 length: 15 residues. The DNA for the CDR3 is TGTGCCAGTAGTATAGGAGCAGGGGGCTTCGGGGAGCTGTTTTTT. It encodes CASSIGAGGFGELFF.

V gene TRBV3-1 (or the pseudogene TRBV3-2) combines with J gene TRBJ2-2; maybe TRBD1 (5 bases). This CDR3 spans 15 amino acids. V shed 3 bases and J shed 5 bases, with 13 bases lying between them. Germline CDR1 and CDR2: LGHDT and YNNKEL (reference sequence). CDR3: CASSQGAQVTGELFF. The CDR3 DNA is TGTGCCAGCAGCCAGGGTGCACAGGTTACCGGGGAGCTGTTTTTT.

This clone was picked up one time. The chain couples TRBV11-3 to TRBJ2-6; D may be TRBD2 (5 bases). V lost 6 bases and J lost 0, with 9 bases in between. Germline V gene sequence: CDR1 SGHNT, CDR2 YENEEA. The CDR3 has 15 residues. The CDR3 DNA follows: TGTGCCAGCAGTCCCGGGGACTCTGGGGCCAACGTCCTGACTTTC. Translating gives CASSPGDSGANVLTF.

This chain uses TRBV2 with TRBJ2-3; D may be TRBD1 (5 bases). CDR3 length: 15 residues. V was pared by 2 bases and J by 3 bases, with 12 bases between. Germline V lookup: CDR1 SNHLY, CDR2 FYNNEI. In DNA, the CDR3 is TGTGCCAGCAGTGAATACGCAGGGATAACAGATACGCAGTATTTT. Amino acid sequence: CASSEYAGITDTQYF.

This chain uses TRBV6-5 with TRBJ1-3, with a weak D call TRBD1 (6 bases). Trimming left V 6 bases short and J 0 bases short, with 12 bases between. The CDR3 contains 15 residues. Germline-derived CDR1 and CDR2 are MNHEY and SVGAGI. The CDR3 reads CASSRGIPSGNTIYF. CDR3 bases: TGTGCCAGCAGCAGGGGAATCCCCTCTGGAAACACCATATATTTT.

The CDR3: CASSDGQLLTDTQYF. The CDR3 nucleotides read TGTGCCAGCAGCGATGGACAGCTCCTCACAGATACGCAGTATTTT. This chain connects TRBV5-4 to TRBJ2-3; D perhaps matches TRBD1 (6 bases). Germline CDR1 SGHNT, CDR2 YYREEE (reference sequence). This CDR3 is 15 amino acids long. V was trimmed by 4 bases and J by 2 bases, leaving 14 bases between them. The full variable domain, its missing parts supplied by reference TRBV5-4 and TRBJ2-3, is ETGVTQSPTHLIKTRGQQVTLRCSSQSGHNTVSWYQQALGQGPQFIFQYYREEENGRGNFPPRFSGLQFPNYSSELNVNALELDDSALYLCASSDGQLLTDTQYFGPGTRLTVL.

This rearrangement joins TRBV6-1 to TRBJ1-2; 11 nucleotides line up with TRBD1. CDR1 is MNHNS, CDR2 SASEGT, per germline. Trimming took 1 base from V and 4 from J; bases not matched to a gene: 8. The CDR3 loop spans 17 amino acids. The CDR3 DNA reads as TGTGCCAGCAGTGAAGGGACAGGGGGCGTCCCCCTCTATGGCTACACCTTC. Its translation: CASSEGTGGVPLYGYTF.

The genes are TRBV4-1 and TRBJ1-2; TRBD1 is a possible D gene (6 bases). Trimming left V 0 bases short and J 5 bases short, with 13 bases between. The germline CDR1 and CDR2 sequences are MGHRA and YSYEKL. This CDR3 region has 15 residues. Here the CDR3 DNA reads TGCGCCAGCAGCCAAGATTGGGACAAGAGTTATGGCTACACCTTC. Its translation is CASSQDWDKSYGYTF.